A selection of T cell receptor beta chains follows, all from one sample in a study of blood T cell repertoires in COVID-19. Measured with immunoSEQ multiplex PCR; TCRdb has only the in-frame clones, and not every one. Seen here are hundreds of thousands of clones, about nine tenths observed once, and the top ten hold 1.5% to 2%. The sample consisted of peripheral blood. These receptors were collected from a woman between 25 and 40 years old with COVID-19, enrolled during active disease. CDR3s include the opening cysteine and the closing phenylalanine or tryptophan. The order of the fields is V gene, CDR3 protein.

>TRBV6-1
CASSETGGVALHF
>TRBV1
CTSSPGFEQFF
>TRBV5-1
CASSLTDFYGYTF
>TRBV7-4
CASSLQQGLCTEAFF
>TRBV9
CASSVANTQGYNEQFF
>TRBV5-1
CASSLVSGGDSGNTIYF
>TRBV18
CASSPGQNYGYTF
>TRBV2
CASRRREQFF
>TRBV29-1
CSVEEAQGPYYGYTF
>TRBV27
CASREKQGKARDTGELFF
>TRBV6-5
CASSWDRGTGELFF
>TRBV4-2
CASSQELAGTDTQYF
>TRBV4-3
CASSQEPHSGYSNQPQHF
>TRBV18
CASSPGSGGRRTEAFF
>TRBV9
CASRASGAGPTGELFF
>TRBV4-1
CASSQGRETSNQPQHF
>TRBV2
CASREAPEIRTQHF
>TRBV11-3
CASSLDETGMGTEAFF
>TRBV7-6
CASSSLAGQQETQYF
>TRBV7-2
CASSLRGGRQETQYF
>TRBV5-6
CASSLGTGLGTEAFF
>TRBV21-1
CASSPEAGGLYNEQFF
>TRBV11-2
CASSVIGAKNSPLHF